This TCR beta chain was sequenced during a study of T cell changes during pregnancy in multiple sclerosis. Profiling relied on immunoSEQ multiplex PCR, and the TCRdb table lists in-frame clones only, not all of them. The sample shows tens of thousands of clones, 85% to 95% of them seen only once. The CDR3 runs to 17 residues. Germline CDR1 is SGDLS and CDR2 is YYNGEE. Trimming at V came to 2 bases and at J to 1 base, leaving 5 bases not matched to a gene. The V call is TRBV9, the J call TRBJ2-2; TRBD2 matches at 10 bases. Material for sequencing was peripheral blood. This TCR was sampled from a female donor with multiple sclerosis, enrolled in a pregnancy study. The CDR3 nucleotides read TGTGCCAGCAGCGTGGATCTAGCGGGGGAGAACACCGGGGAGCTGTTTTTT. Translation gives CASSVDLAGENTGELFF.